This T cell receptor beta chain is drawn from a study of blood T cell repertoires in COVID-19. As handled by the study authors: Estimation of nucleated cell counts was performed using reference gene primer amplification. Only in-frame clones appear in the TCRdb table, and some are missing; sequencing was by immunoSEQ multiplex PCR. For V, J and clone size, that table is used; D and trimming come from the DNA. The sample lists about 380,000 clones; around 90% were seen once. V shed 0 bases and J shed 0 bases, with 11 bases lying between them. Per the germline V gene, CDR1 is LNHDA and CDR2 is SQIVND (reference sequence). This CDR3 comprises 16 residues.

The rearrangement uses TRBV19 and TRBJ1-2; the D is unclear. Material for sequencing was peripheral blood. The receptor's source is a man between 18 and 29 years old with active or convalescent COVID-19. The CDR3 bases are TGTGCCAGTAGTATAGAAAAAACAGCAGCTAACTATGGCTACACCTTC. It yields the protein CASSIEKTAANYGYTF.